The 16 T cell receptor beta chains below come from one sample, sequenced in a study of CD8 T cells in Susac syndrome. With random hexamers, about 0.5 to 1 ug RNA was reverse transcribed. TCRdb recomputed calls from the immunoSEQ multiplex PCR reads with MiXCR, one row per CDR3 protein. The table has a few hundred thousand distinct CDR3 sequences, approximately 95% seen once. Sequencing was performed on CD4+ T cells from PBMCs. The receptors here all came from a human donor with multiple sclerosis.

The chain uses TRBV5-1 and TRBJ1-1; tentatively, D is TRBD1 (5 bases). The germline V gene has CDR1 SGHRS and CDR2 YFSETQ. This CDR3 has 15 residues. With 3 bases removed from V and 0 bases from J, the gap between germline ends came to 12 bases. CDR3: CASSSIWGMNTEAFF. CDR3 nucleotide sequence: TGCGCCAGCAGCTCCATCTGGGGCATGAACACTGAAGCTTTCTTT.

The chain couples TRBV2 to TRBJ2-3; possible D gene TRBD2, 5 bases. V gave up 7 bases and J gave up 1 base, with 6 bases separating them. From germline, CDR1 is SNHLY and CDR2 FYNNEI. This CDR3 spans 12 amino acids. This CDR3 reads CASKEGTDTQYF. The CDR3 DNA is TGTGCCAGCAAGGAGGGCACAGATACGCAGTATTTT. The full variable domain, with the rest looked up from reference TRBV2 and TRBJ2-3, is EPEVTQTPSHQVTQMGQEVILRCVPISNHLYFYWYRQILGQKVEFLVSFYNNEISEKSEIFDDQFSVERPDGSNFTLKIRSTKLEDSAMYFCASKEGTDTQYFGPGTRLTVL.

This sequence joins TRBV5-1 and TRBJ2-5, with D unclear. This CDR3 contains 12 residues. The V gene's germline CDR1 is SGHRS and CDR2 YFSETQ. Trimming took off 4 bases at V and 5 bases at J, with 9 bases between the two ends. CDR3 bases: TGCGCCAGCAGCCCAAACGTTGAGACCCAGTACTTC. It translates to CASSPNVETQYF.

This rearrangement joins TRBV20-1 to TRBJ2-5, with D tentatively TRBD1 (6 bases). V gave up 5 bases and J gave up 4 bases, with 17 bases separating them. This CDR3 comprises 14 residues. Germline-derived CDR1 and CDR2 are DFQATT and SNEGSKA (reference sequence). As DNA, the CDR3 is TGCAGTGCTTCCCAGGGGCGGCGCAGAGAGACCCAGTACTTC. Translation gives CSASQGRRRETQYF.

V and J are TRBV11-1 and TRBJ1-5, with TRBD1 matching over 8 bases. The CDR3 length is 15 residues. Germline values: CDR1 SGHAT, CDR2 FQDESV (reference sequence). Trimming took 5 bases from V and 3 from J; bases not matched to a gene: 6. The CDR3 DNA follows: TGTGCCAGCAGCGAGGGACAGGCGATCAATCAGCCCCAGCATTTT. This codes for CASSEGQAINQPQHF.

The CDR3 loop is CASTDRDSYNSPLHF. The CDR3 DNA reads TGTGCCAGTACGGACAGAGACTCCTATAATTCACCCCTCCACTTT. The chain uses TRBV19 and TRBJ1-6, with a tentative D call TRBD1 (6 bases). Germline CDR1 reads LNHDA; CDR2 reads SQIVND (reference sequence). V lost 7 bases and J 0 bases, leaving 10 bases between the germline ends. CDR3 size: 15 residues.

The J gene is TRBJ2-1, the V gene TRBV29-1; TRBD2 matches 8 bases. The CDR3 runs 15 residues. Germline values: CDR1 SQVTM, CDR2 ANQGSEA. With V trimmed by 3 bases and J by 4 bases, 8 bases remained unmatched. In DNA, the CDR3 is TGCAGCGTTGACTCCCCACGGGGGGGTTACAATGAGCAGTTCTTC. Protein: CSVDSPRGGYNEQFF.

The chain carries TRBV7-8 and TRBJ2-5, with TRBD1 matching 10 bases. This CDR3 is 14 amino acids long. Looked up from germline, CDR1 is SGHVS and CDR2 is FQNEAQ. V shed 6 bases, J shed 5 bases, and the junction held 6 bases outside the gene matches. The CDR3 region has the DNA TGTGCCAGCAGTCAGACAGGGGGCGTCGAGACCCAGTACTTC. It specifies CASSQTGGVETQYF. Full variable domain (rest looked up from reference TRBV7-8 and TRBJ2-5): GAGVSQSPRYKVAKRGQDVALRCDPISGHVSLFWYQQALGQGPEFLTYFQNEAQLDKSGLPSDRFFAERPEGSVSTLKIQRTQQEDSAVYLCASSQTGGVETQYFGPGTRLLVL.

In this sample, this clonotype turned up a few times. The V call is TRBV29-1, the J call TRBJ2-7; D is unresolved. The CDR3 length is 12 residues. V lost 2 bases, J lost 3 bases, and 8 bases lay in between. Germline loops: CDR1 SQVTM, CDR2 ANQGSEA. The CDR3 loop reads CSVEKGYYEQYF. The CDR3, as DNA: TGCAGCGTTGAAAAGGGCTACTACGAGCAGTACTTC.

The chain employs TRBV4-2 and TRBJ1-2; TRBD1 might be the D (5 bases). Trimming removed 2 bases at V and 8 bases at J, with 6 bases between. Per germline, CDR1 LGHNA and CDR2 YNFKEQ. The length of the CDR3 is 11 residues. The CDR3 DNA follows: TGTGCCAGCAGCCAACCAGGGGGCTACACCTTC. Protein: CASSQPGGYTF.

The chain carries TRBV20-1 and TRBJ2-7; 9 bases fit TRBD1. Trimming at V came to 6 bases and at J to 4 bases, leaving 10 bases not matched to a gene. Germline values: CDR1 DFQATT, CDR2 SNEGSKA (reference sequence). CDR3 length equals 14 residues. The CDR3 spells CSADEGQGGYEQYF. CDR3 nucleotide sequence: TGCAGTGCCGACGAGGGACAGGGAGGTTACGAGCAGTACTTC.

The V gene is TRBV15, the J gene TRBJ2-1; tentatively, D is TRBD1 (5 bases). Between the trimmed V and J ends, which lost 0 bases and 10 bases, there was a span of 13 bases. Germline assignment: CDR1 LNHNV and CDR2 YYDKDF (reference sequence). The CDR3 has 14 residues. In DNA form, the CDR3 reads TGTGCCACCAGCAGAGATATGGGGCGCGACGAGCAGTTCTTC. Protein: CATSRDMGRDEQFF.

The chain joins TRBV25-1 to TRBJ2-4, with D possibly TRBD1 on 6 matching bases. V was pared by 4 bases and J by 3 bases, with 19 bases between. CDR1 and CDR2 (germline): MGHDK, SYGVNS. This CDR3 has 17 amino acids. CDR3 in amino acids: CASSGGPGDTVKNIQYF. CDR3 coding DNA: TGTGCCAGCAGTGGGGGGCCAGGGGATACCGTCAAAAACATTCAGTACTTC.

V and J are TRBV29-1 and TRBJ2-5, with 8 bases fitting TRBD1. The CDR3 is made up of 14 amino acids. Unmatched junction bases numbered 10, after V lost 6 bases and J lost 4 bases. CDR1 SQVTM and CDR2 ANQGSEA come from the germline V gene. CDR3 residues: CSVTLAGGTETQYF. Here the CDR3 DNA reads TGCAGCGTGACCCTGGCAGGGGGCACAGAGACCCAGTACTTC.

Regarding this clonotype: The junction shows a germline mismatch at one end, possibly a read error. The CDR3 nucleotides read TGTGCCAGCAGTCACCGGGACTTC. Its translation is CASSHRDF. The V and J genes are TRBV12-3 or TRBV12-4 and TRBJ2-7; D is ambiguous. The CDR3 covers 8 residues.

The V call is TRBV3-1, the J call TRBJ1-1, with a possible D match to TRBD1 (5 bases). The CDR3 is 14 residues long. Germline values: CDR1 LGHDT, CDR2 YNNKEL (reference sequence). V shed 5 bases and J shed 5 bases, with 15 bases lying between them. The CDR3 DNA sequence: TGTGCCAGCAGCTTTCAGGGAGGAGGAACTGAAGCTTTCTTT. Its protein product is CASSFQGGGTEAFF.